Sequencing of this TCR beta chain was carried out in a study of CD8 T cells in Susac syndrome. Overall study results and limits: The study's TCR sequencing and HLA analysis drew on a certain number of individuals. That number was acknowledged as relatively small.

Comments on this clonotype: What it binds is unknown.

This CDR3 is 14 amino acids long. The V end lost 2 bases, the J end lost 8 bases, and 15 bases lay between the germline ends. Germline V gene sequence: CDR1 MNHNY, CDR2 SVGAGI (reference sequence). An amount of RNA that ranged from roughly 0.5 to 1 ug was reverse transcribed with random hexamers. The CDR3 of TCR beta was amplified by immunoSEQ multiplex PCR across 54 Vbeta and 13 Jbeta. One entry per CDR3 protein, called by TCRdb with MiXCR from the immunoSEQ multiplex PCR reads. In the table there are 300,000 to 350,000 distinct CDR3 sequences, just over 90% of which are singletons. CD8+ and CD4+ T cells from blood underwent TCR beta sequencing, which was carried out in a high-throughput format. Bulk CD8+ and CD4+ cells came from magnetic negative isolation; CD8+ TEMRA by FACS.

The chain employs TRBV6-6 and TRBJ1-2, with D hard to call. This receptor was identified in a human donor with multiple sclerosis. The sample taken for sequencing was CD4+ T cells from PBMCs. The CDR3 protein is CASSYIPGQRGYTF. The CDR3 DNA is TGTGCCAGCAGTTACATCCCGGGTCAACGCGGCTACACCTTC.